A selection of T cell receptor beta chains follows, all from one sample in a study of early T cells in non-severe SARS-CoV-2 infection. TCRdb itself ran the 5' RACE reads through MiXCR, one entry per CDR3 protein. Of 35,000 to 45,000 distinct CDR3 sequences listed, over 5% were seen once; the top ten hold about 5.5%. This specimen consisted of whole blood, obtained at baseline. The receptors were sampled from an adult who was a healthcare worker with PCR-confirmed SARS-CoV-2 infection or an uninfected control (not recorded which). Both conserved end residues are part of each CDR3.

V	J	CDR3
TRBV19	TRBJ1-2	CASRRDRGLNGYTF
TRBV27	TRBJ2-2	CASSLSLSTGELFF
TRBV20-1	TRBJ2-3	CSAGLGAGGGTDTQYF
TRBV3-1	TRBJ2-7	CASSATYEQYF
TRBV12-3/TRBV12-4	TRBJ2-1	CASSLFSVGYPNEQFF
TRBV2	TRBJ2-7	CASGFRDTPYEQYF
TRBV6-5	TRBJ2-1	CASSTLGQPKFF
TRBV7-9	TRBJ2-5	CASSYDHSPQETQYF
TRBV7-2	TRBJ1-5	CASSLAGGNQPQHF
TRBV6-2/TRBV6-3	TRBJ2-6	CASSSPYSGANVLTF
TRBV12-3/TRBV12-4	TRBJ2-2	CASSLTLAGANTGELFF
TRBV11-3	TRBJ1-4	CASSPGTGFKEKLFF
TRBV5-5	TRBJ1-2	CASSRDRAYGYTF
TRBV7-2	TRBJ2-5	CASSRRTSEQETQYF
TRBV7-6	TRBJ1-3	CASSLVPDTSGNTIYF